This is a list of T cell receptor beta chains from one sample in a study of OX40 agonist ivuxolimab in advanced cancers. Here immunoSEQ multiplex PCR was the method, and the copy in TCRdb shows in-frame clones only, minus some. The data show about 53,000 clones, 80% to 90% seen once. The sample was CD4+ or CD8+ T cells sorted from blood, taken in a trial of the OX40 agonist ivuxolimab. Receptors originate from an adult with an advanced solid tumor such as melanoma, head and neck, liver or kidney cancer. Each CDR3 is given with its conserved first and last residue. A D gene is named only where the DNA matches it firmly. Only some rows state a clone size, as once, few, many or a class for expanded clones.

DNA,CDR3,V,D,size,J,length
TGTGCCAGCAGCCGGGGGGGTTATGAAAAACTGTTTTTT,CASSRGGYEKLFF,TRBV7-9,NA,NA,TRBJ1-4,13
TGTGCCAGCAGCCGAGAGGGGCAGTGGGTGGGGACCCAGTACTTC,CASSREGQWVGTQYF,TRBV2,NA,NA,TRBJ2-5,15
TGTGCCAGCAGCTTAGTCCGTGGGTATCAGTTCTTC,CASSLVRGYQFF,TRBV7-2,NA,NA,TRBJ2-1,12
TGTGCCAGCAGGAAAACAGGCACCGGGGAGCTGTTTTTT,CASRKTGTGELFF,TRBV6-1,NA,NA,TRBJ2-2,13
TGTGCCAGTAGTGACAGGGGAATGAACACTGAAGCTTTCTTT,CASSDRGMNTEAFF,TRBV19,TRBD1,NA,TRBJ1-1,14
TGTGCCAGCAGTTGGGACAGACCCTACGAGCAGTACTTC,CASSWDRPYEQYF,TRBV6-5,TRBD1,NA,TRBJ2-7,13
TGTGCCAGCAGTGACCGCGCCGTACAAGAGACCCAGTACTTC,CASSDRAVQETQYF,TRBV28,NA,NA,TRBJ2-5,14
TGTGCCAGCAGCCGCCTACGGACAGGGGGTTTTGGCTACACCTTC,CASSRLRTGGFGYTF,TRBV14,TRBD1,NA,TRBJ1-2,15
TGTGCCACCCGGGGTAGCGGGAGTCAATACGAGCAGTACTTC,CATRGSGSQYEQYF,TRBV7-2,TRBD2,NA,TRBJ2-7,14
TGTGCCAGCTCACCTCTAGACAGGGGCTACGAGCAGTACTTC,CASSPLDRGYEQYF,TRBV18,TRBD1,NA,TRBJ2-7,14
TGTGCCAGCAGCGCGTCCGGGACAGTAGGGTCCTACGAGCAGTACTTC,CASSASGTVGSYEQYF,TRBV7-2,TRBD1,NA,TRBJ2-7,16
TGTGCCAGCAGCTTGGGAGGTCCTAATCTTGCTGGAAACACCATATATTTT,CASSLGGPNLAGNTIYF,TRBV5-4,NA,once,TRBJ1-3,17
TGCGCCAGCAGCTCTTCAGGGGCTGGGGCCAACGTCCTGACTTTC,CASSSSGAGANVLTF,TRBV5-1,NA,NA,TRBJ2-6,15
TGTGCCACCATATACAGGGGATTAAATAATGGCTACACCTTC,CATIYRGLNNGYTF,TRBV28,TRBD1,once,TRBJ1-2,14
TGTGCCAGCAGTCTTACATCCGGGACAGGGGCCAACTATGGCTACACCTTC,CASSLTSGTGANYGYTF,TRBV28,TRBD1,NA,TRBJ1-2,17
TGTGCCTGGAGCCAGCAGACAGGGGTAGGAGCTTTCTTT,CAWSQQTGVGAFF,TRBV30,TRBD1,once,TRBJ1-1,13
TGTGCCAGCAGTTTGTCATGGGCTCACTACGAGCAGTACTTC,CASSLSWAHYEQYF,TRBV28,NA,NA,TRBJ2-7,14
TGTGCCAGCTCTCTCGGACAGGAAGGCTACAATGAGCAGTTCTTC,CASSLGQEGYNEQFF,TRBV18,TRBD1,NA,TRBJ2-1,15
TGTGCCAGCAGTGACAGGGGATCCTACGAGCAGTACTTC,CASSDRGSYEQYF,TRBV2,NA,few,TRBJ2-7,13
TGCGCCAGCAGCCACTCGGACAGGGGGCGAATAGTTGCTGGAAACACCATATATTTT,CASSHSDRGRIVAGNTIYF,TRBV4-1,TRBD1,NA,TRBJ1-3,19
TGTGCCATCAGGGATTTTACAGATACGCAGTATTTT,CAIRDFTDTQYF,TRBV10-3,NA,NA,TRBJ2-3,12
TGTGCCAGCAGCTTGGGGACAGCAAATTCACCCCTCCACTTT,CASSLGTANSPLHF,TRBV11-2,TRBD1,NA,TRBJ1-6,14
TGTGCCATCAGTGCTGGACTAGGCGTCGAGCAGTACTTC,CAISAGLGVEQYF,TRBV10-3,TRBD2,NA,TRBJ2-7,13
TGTGCCAGCAGCTTACAAGGGACAGAGAGAATCGAGCAGTACTTC,CASSLQGTERIEQYF,TRBV7-9,TRBD1,NA,TRBJ2-7,15
TGTGCCAGCAGAGAGACAGGGGGCTTTAACACCATATATTTT,CASRETGGFNTIYF,TRBV6-5,TRBD1,NA,TRBJ1-3,14
TGCGCCAGCAGCCGGACAGGGAGCACAGATACGCAGTATTTT,CASSRTGSTDTQYF,TRBV10-2,TRBD1,NA,TRBJ2-3,14
TGCGCCAGCAGCCAAGATCTGGGCAGGGGAGGAGAAAAACTGTTTTTT,CASSQDLGRGGEKLFF,TRBV4-3,NA,NA,TRBJ1-4,16
TGTGCCAGCAGAACAGGGGTGGGCACTGAAGCTTTCTTT,CASRTGVGTEAFF,TRBV28,TRBD1,NA,TRBJ1-1,13
TGTGCCAGCAGTCAAAGCAACTATGGCTACACCTTC,CASSQSNYGYTF,TRBV7-2,NA,NA,TRBJ1-2,12